What follows are 15 T cell receptor beta chains derived from one specimen sequenced in a study of blood T cell repertoires in COVID-19. Some clones are missing from TCRdb's copy, which holds only in-frame ones; the method was immunoSEQ multiplex PCR. The table has 75,000 to 90,000 clones, 70% to 90% seen once. Sequences were obtained from peripheral blood. These receptors were obtained from an elderly man with active or convalescent COVID-19.

This clone was seen a single time. The J gene is TRBJ2-1, the V gene TRBV14; TRBD2 matches 9 bases. The germline V gene has CDR1 SGHDN and CDR2 FVKESK. V lost 4 bases to trimming and J lost 7 bases; unmatched junction nucleotides: 11. CDR3 length: 16 amino acids. CDR3 nucleotides: TGTGCCAGCAGCCTCTGGGGCGGGAGGGACAAAAATGAGCAGTTCTTC. Protein: CASSLWGGRDKNEQFF.

The V gene is TRBV7-9, the J gene TRBJ2-5, with TRBD1 identical over 11 bases. Germline CDR1 is SEHNR and CDR2 is FQNEAQ (reference sequence). This CDR3 has 16 amino acids. J was trimmed by 4 bases and V by 3 bases; bases with no gene match: 7. The CDR3 region has the DNA TGTGCCAGCAGCTTTCGGACAGGGGGCTCTCGAGAGACCCAGTACTTC. It codes for CASSFRTGGSRETQYF.

J is TRBJ2-1 and V is TRBV4-1; a possible D gene is TRBD2 (6 bases). Trimming removed 4 bases from V and 3 bases from J, with 16 bases in between. From germline, CDR1 is MGHRA and CDR2 YSYEKL. This CDR3 spans 16 amino acids. The CDR3 DNA follows: TGCGCCAGCAGCCCCATCGGGAGCCTACGCTACAATGAGCAGTTCTTC. Amino acids: CASSPIGSLRYNEQFF.

V and J are TRBV9 and TRBJ2-1; tentative D call: TRBD2 (5 bases). The CDR3 extends over 15 amino acids. Germline V gene data show CDR1 as SGDLS and CDR2 as YYNGEE. Trimming removed 3 bases from V and 9 bases from J, with 19 bases in between. In nucleotides, the CDR3 is TGTGCCAGCAGCGAAGGCCCCGCGGGTCTGGGTGAGCAGTTCTTC. Encoded protein: CASSEGPAGLGEQFF.

The rearrangement links TRBV4-1 to TRBJ2-3; D may be TRBD1 (5 bases). CDR3 length: 15 residues. The V and J ends lost 0 bases and 5 bases respectively, with 12 bases between them. Germline CDR1 is MGHRA and CDR2 is YSYEKL. The CDR3 DNA follows: TGCGCCAGCAGCCAAGAAGTAGGGGTTCAAGATACGCAGTATTTT. Its protein product is CASSQEVGVQDTQYF.

This CDR3 reads CASSLDGQNIQYF. CDR3 in DNA: TGCGCCAGCAGCTTGGATGGCCAAAACATTCAGTACTTC. This rearrangement joins TRBV5-1 to TRBJ2-4, with D unclear. V lost 0 bases, J lost 5 bases, and 6 bases lay in between. This CDR3 is built from 13 residues. CDR1 and CDR2 (germline): SGHRS, YFSETQ. The variable domain in full, completed from reference TRBV5-1 and TRBJ2-4, reads KAGVTQTPRYLIKTRGQQVTLSCSPISGHRSVSWYQQTPGQGLQFLFEYFSETQRNKGNFPGRFSGRQFSNSRSEMNVSTLELGDSALYLCASSLDGQNIQYFGAGTRLSVL.

The chain is built from TRBV28 and TRBJ2-5, with 8 bases that match TRBD1. The CDR3 totals 15 residues. Looked up from germline, CDR1 is MDHEN and CDR2 is SYDVKM. Trimming cost V 6 bases and J 1 base; bases outside gene matches: 7. In DNA, the CDR3 is TGTGCCAGCAGGCTCACAGGGGGAGGCCAAGAGACCCAGTACTTC. It specifies CASRLTGGGQETQYF.

The sample holds one count of this clone. CDR3: CASSWGGTKNTEAFF. CDR3 DNA: TGTGCCAGCAGTTGGGGGGGTACCAAGAACACTGAAGCTTTCTTT. The rearrangement joins TRBV28 to TRBJ1-1; possibly TRBD1 for D (5 bases). This CDR3 has 15 residues. The V gene's germline CDR1 is MDHEN and CDR2 SYDVKM. The V and J ends lost 4 bases and 1 base respectively, with 13 bases between them.

In DNA, the CDR3 is TGTGCCAGCAGTTTATTTTTAAAGACACACACCGGGGAGCTGTTTTTT. This gives the protein CASSLFLKTHTGELFF. The chain links TRBV28 to TRBJ2-2, with unresolved D. Germline values: CDR1 MDHEN, CDR2 SYDVKM. With 1 base removed from V and 3 bases from J, the gap between germline ends came to 12 bases. The CDR3 has 16 amino acids. The full variable domain, in which reference TRBV28 and TRBJ2-2 provide the parts outside the CDR3, is DVKVTQSSRYLVKRTGEKVFLECVQDMDHENMFWYRQDPGLGLRLIYFSYDVKMKEKGDIPEGYSVSREKKERFSLILESASTNQTSMYLCASSLFLKTHTGELFFGEGSRLTVL.

The chain couples TRBV7-3 to TRBJ2-5, with 10 nucleotides matching TRBD1. The V gene end was trimmed by 3 bases and the J gene end by 4 bases; junction bases not matched to a gene: 5. CDR1 is SGHTA, CDR2 FQGTGA, per germline. The CDR3 spans 15 residues. CDR3 loop: CASSLLGTGVETQYF. Here the CDR3 DNA reads TGTGCCAGCAGCTTGCTGGGGACAGGGGTAGAGACCCAGTACTTC.

The V gene is TRBV20-1, the J gene TRBJ1-2; D uncertain. Deletions cut 6 bases from V and 4 bases from J, with 9 bases between. Germline V lookup: CDR1 DFQATT, CDR2 SNEGSKA (reference sequence). The CDR3 totals 11 residues. In DNA form, the CDR3 reads TGCAGTGCCAAAGACTTCTATGGCTACACCTTC. Its translation is CSAKDFYGYTF.

V is TRBV20-1 and J is TRBJ2-6; D not resolved. V was shortened by 3 bases and J by 2 bases, with 8 bases between the two germline ends. Germline CDR1 and CDR2: DFQATT and SNEGSKA (reference sequence). The CDR3 contains 14 residues. The CDR3 here is CSASWAAGANVLTF. Written as DNA, the CDR3 is TGCAGTGCTAGTTGGGCAGCTGGGGCCAACGTCCTGACTTTC.

The V and J genes are TRBV5-1 and TRBJ1-6; possibly TRBD1 for D (5 bases). Trimming took 0 bases from V and 5 from J, leaving 9 bases between them. This CDR3 contains 15 residues. Germline values: CDR1 SGHRS, CDR2 YFSETQ. The CDR3 loop reads CASSLEQANNSPLHF. The CDR3 coding sequence is TGCGCCAGCAGCTTGGAACAGGCAAATAATTCACCCCTCCACTTT.

The chain employs TRBV10-3 and TRBJ2-3; a possible D gene is TRBD2 (6 bases). Per germline, CDR1 ENHRY and CDR2 SYGVKD. Trimming stripped 6 bases from V and 3 bases from J, with 19 bases between. The CDR3 runs to 16 residues. The chain's CDR3 is CAIRNRDSPGTDTQYF. CDR3 DNA sequence: TGTGCCATCAGAAACCGGGACTCACCAGGTACAGATACGCAGTATTTT.

This rearrangement joins TRBV19 to TRBJ1-5, with 9 bases matching TRBD1. The V segment lost 2 bases and the J segment 6 bases; nucleotides outside the gene matches: 8. The CDR3 spans 16 residues. Germline values: CDR1 LNHDA, CDR2 SQIVND (reference sequence). CDR3 sequence reads: CASSITGTGIGQPQHF. For the CDR3, the DNA is TGTGCCAGTAGTATAACCGGGACAGGGATAGGTCAGCCCCAGCATTTT.